The 22 T cell receptor beta chains below were found in one sample sequenced in a study of CD4 and CD8 cells across lung adenocarcinoma regions. TCRdb used MiXCR to reprocess the PCR reads, holding one entry per CDR3 protein. The sample gives about 12,000 distinct CDR3 sequences, approximately 50% of which show up once; around 30% is in the top ten. Sequences were obtained from CD8+ T cells from the margin of a lung tumor. These receptors all come from a male donor with lung adenocarcinoma. The CD4 and CD8 labels of this study may be unreliable.

This clonotype was detected many times. This chain joins TRBV27 and TRBJ2-7; 10 positions match TRBD1. There are 15 residues in the CDR3. V gave up 5 bases and J gave up 3 bases; unmatched junction bases: 7. Germline-derived CDR1 and CDR2 are MNHEY and SMNVEV (reference sequence). The CDR3 DNA reads as TGTGCCAGCAGTCTTCTCCGGGACAGGGGCTACGAGCAGTACTTC. Protein product: CASSLLRDRGYEQYF.

This chain uses TRBV7-8 with TRBJ2-5; 7 positions match TRBD1. The J call is doubtful: the DNA matches TRBJ2-7 better. The germline CDR1 and CDR2 sequences are SGHVS and FQNEAQ. This CDR3 is built from 15 residues. The CDR3 here is CASSARDRVVNEQYF. In DNA form, the CDR3 reads TGTGCCAGCAGCGCGAGAGACAGGGTGGTGAACGAGCAGTACTTC.

This clonotype was seen a few times. A much bigger clone sits one base away, suggesting this may be a read error. The rearrangement joins TRBV6-2 or TRBV6-3 to TRBJ2-1; D perhaps matches TRBD1 (6 bases). V was trimmed by 2 bases and J by 13 bases, leaving 30 bases between them. CDR1 is MNHEY and CDR2 is SVGEGT in the germline V gene. The CDR3 runs to 18 residues. The CDR3 sequence: CASSYPQHTGTSQNIQFF. The CDR3 DNA is TGTGCCAGCAGTTACCCCCAGCATACCGGGACATCCCAAAACATTCAGTTCTTC.

This clonotype is classed as medium-sized. CDR3 bases: TGTGCCAGCACCGGGACCAACAATGAGCAGTTCTTC. This encodes CASTGTNNEQFF. The chain joins TRBV12-3 or TRBV12-4 to TRBJ2-1; the D gene could be TRBD1 or TRBD2 (5 bases each). The CDR3 loop spans 12 amino acids. Trimming took off 7 bases at V and 5 bases at J, with 9 bases between the two ends.

A few counts support this clonotype. The chain combines TRBV6-1 with TRBJ2-3, with TRBD1 identical over 7 bases. The CDR3 is 15 amino acids. V lost 1 base, J lost 2 bases, and 3 bases stayed unmatched. Germline CDR1 MNHNS, CDR2 SASEGT. The CDR3 DNA reads as TGTGCCAGCAGTGAAGGCACAGGGGACACAGATACGCAGTATTTT. This gives the protein CASSEGTGDTDTQYF.

The chain employs TRBV10-3 and TRBJ2-1; 12 bases are a match to TRBD2. The DNA matches TRBJ2-5 better at its end, which makes the J call doubtful. Per germline, CDR1 ENHRY and CDR2 SYGVKD. The CDR3 runs 15 residues. This CDR3 reads CAITRLAGAMETQYF. In DNA form, the CDR3 reads TGTGCCATCACCCGACTAGCGGGAGCTATGGAGACCCAGTACTTC.

J is TRBJ2-1 and V is TRBV4-1; 8 nucleotides agree with TRBD1. The V and J ends lost 0 bases and 13 bases, in that order; junction bases with no gene match: 11. This CDR3 is built from 15 residues. Germline V gene data show CDR1 as MGHRA and CDR2 as YSYEKL. As DNA, the CDR3 is TGCGCCAGCAGCCAAGACGGACAGGGTAGGGAGACCCAGTTCTTC. This codes for CASSQDGQGRETQFF.

The count of this clonotype is one. This rearrangement joins TRBV3-1 to TRBJ2-1; perhaps TRBD1 as D (5 bases). With 6 bases removed from V and 9 bases from J, the gap between germline ends came to 12 bases. Germline-derived CDR1 and CDR2 are LGHDT and YNNKEL (reference sequence). The CDR3 contains 12 residues. CDR3 in amino acids: CASSFPGPEQFF. The CDR3 coding sequence is TGTGCCAGCAGTTTCCCAGGGCCTGAGCAGTTCTTC.

As to this clonotype: No conserved phenylalanine or tryptophan ends this CDR3, so it is likely a read error. The DNA is omitted, as the CDR3 cannot be located on it reliably, and the CDR3 follows TCRdb's listing. V usage is TRBV6-1 and J usage is TRBJ2-6; the table's D gene call, TRBD1, was not cross checked with the DNA. Termini included, the CDR3 measures 16 amino acids. CDR1 is MNHNS, CDR2 SASEGT, per germline. CDR3 sequence: CASGGTGPWNEQFFGP.

This clonotype was seen at least ten times. The chain links TRBV10-2 to TRBJ1-1, with D perhaps TRBD1 (5 bases). The V gene lost 2 bases and the J gene lost 4 bases, with 17 bases spanning the gap. Germline V gene data show CDR1 as WSHSY and CDR2 as SAAADI. This CDR3 is 16 amino acids long. The CDR3 DNA is TGCGCCAGCAGTGAGGGGCCTCACGGGGGGTCCACTGAAGCTTTCTTT. The encoded protein is CASSEGPHGGSTEAFF.

As regards this clonotype: At one end, the junction sequence differs from germline, possibly due to a read error. The rearrangement links TRBV6-8 to TRBJ2-3; the D call may be TRBD1 or TRBD2 (5 bases each). From germline, CDR1 is MNHGY and CDR2 SAAAGT. The CDR3 is 17 residues long. CDR3 protein: CASSSGLGDRGPDTQYF. The DNA of the CDR3 is TGTGCCAGCAGTTCGGGGCTCGGGGACCGGGGCCCAGATACCCAGTATTTC.

J is TRBJ1-1 and V is TRBV5-1; 7 bases agree with TRBD1. Germline V gives CDR1 SGHRS, CDR2 YFSETQ. This CDR3 has 13 residues. Unmatched junction bases numbered 5, after V lost 5 bases and J lost 4 bases. This CDR3 reads CASRRQGVTEAFF. DNA of the CDR3: TGCGCCAGCAGGAGACAGGGCGTCACTGAAGCTTTCTTT.

Comment on this clonotype: A read error may produce the germline difference seen at one junction end. The chain uses TRBV6-1 and TRBJ2-4; the D gene is possibly TRBD1 (6 bases). The germline CDR1 and CDR2 sequences are MNHNS and SASEGT. This CDR3 region has 15 residues. The CDR3 here is CASERRLGAKNTQYF. CDR3 nucleotide sequence: TGTGCCAGCGAAAGGCGGCTGGGGGCCAAAAACACGCAGTATTTC.

The V gene is TRBV12-3 or TRBV12-4, the J gene TRBJ2-3, with D perhaps matching TRBD1 (5 bases). Trimming pared 6 bases from V and 4 bases from J, leaving 14 bases between. This CDR3 is 14 amino acids long. CDR3 region: CASRGAGDADTQYF. CDR3 DNA: TGTGCCAGCAGAGGGGCAGGTGACGCAGATACGCAGTATTTT.

The genes are TRBV4-3 and TRBJ2-5; D remains unclear. This CDR3 has 16 residues. Germline V gene lookup returns CDR1 LGHNA and CDR2 YSLEER. Deletions cut 0 bases from V and 11 bases from J, with 22 bases between. DNA for the CDR3: TGCGCCAGCAGCCAAGACCACCCCAGCTTGGCCAATGAGCAGTACTTC. Amino acids: CASSQDHPSLANEQYF.

Note on this clonotype: One junction end disagrees with the germline gene, perhaps due to a read error. The rearrangement joins TRBV28 to TRBJ2-4; D uncertain. This CDR3 region has 14 residues. The V gene's germline CDR1 is MDHEN and CDR2 SYDVKM. The CDR3, as DNA: TGCCGCAGCTCCTGGCGGAGTCGCACAAATACGCAGTACTTC. This encodes CRSSWRSRTNTQYF.

This clonotype was counted between two and nine times. A read error is possible here, since a much larger clone lies one base away. The rearrangement links TRBV12-3 or TRBV12-4 to TRBJ2-5, with 14 bases aligning to TRBD2. Trimming cost V 1 base and J 11 bases; bases outside gene matches: 9. The CDR3 contains 16 residues. CDR3 coding DNA: TGTGCCAGCAGTTTAGGTGGGACTAGCGGGAGAAATGAGCAGTACTTC. Its translation is CASSLGGTSGRNEQYF.

A remark on this clonotype: The junction does not match germline at one end; this may be a read error. V usage is TRBV6-1 and J usage is TRBJ2-3; 7 positions agree with TRBD1. CDR3 length: 15 residues. The germline V gene encodes CDR1 MNHNS and CDR2 SASEGT. The chain's CDR3 is CARSEGGLHPDTQYF. For the CDR3, the DNA is TGTGCCAGGAGTGAAGGGGGCCTCCACCCAGATACGCAGTATTTT.

This clonotype was counted between two and nine times. The chain joins TRBV25-1 to TRBJ2-5; the D gene is possibly TRBD1 (6 bases). This CDR3 region has 16 residues. Germline V gene lookup returns CDR1 MGHDK and CDR2 SYGVNS. V was trimmed by 2 bases and J by 1 base, leaving 14 bases between them. In DNA form, the CDR3 reads TGTGCCAGCAGTGAAAAGACAGGCCCGTTCCAAGAGACCCAGTACTTC. Translation: CASSEKTGPFQETQYF.

About this clonotype itself: Compared with germline, one end of the junction differs, possibly owing to a read error. The chain recombines TRBV6-1 with TRBJ2-3; the D gene is possibly TRBD2 (8 bases). Germline V CDR1 and CDR2: MNHNS, SASEGT. The CDR3 has 15 residues. The CDR3 protein is CGRGTGGGGQDTQYF. The CDR3 nucleotides read TGTGGCAGGGGGACGGGGGGGGGTGGCCAAGATACGCAGTATTTC.

This chain connects TRBV6-1 to TRBJ2-5; D is ambiguous. The DNA end is a closer match to TRBJ2-7, so the J assignment may be wrong. The germline gives CDR1 MNHNS, CDR2 SASEGT. CDR3 size: 14 residues. The CDR3 is CASSARAIALEQYF. The CDR3 DNA is TGTGCCAGCAGTGCCCGGGCTATAGCCCTCGAGCAGTACTTC.

Notes on this clonotype: This sequence may be a read error, since a much larger clone differs from it by one base. V gene TRBV6-4 combines with J gene TRBJ2-1, with D maybe TRBD2 (6 bases). This CDR3 contains 10 residues. Per the germline V gene, CDR1 is MRHNA and CDR2 is SNTAGT. CDR3: CASRDYEQFF. DNA of the CDR3: TGTGCCAGCAGGGACTACGAGCAGTTCTTC.